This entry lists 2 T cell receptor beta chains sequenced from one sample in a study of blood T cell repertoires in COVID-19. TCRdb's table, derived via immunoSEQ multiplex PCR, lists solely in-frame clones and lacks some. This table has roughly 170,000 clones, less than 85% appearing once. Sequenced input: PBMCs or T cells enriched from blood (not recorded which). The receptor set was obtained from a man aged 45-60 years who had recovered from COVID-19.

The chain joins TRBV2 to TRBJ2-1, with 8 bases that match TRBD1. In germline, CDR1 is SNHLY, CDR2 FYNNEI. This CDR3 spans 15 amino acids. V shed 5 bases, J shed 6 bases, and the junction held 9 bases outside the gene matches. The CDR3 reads CASSNGQGVGNEQFF. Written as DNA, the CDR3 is TGTGCCAGCAGTAATGGACAGGGCGTCGGCAATGAGCAGTTCTTC.

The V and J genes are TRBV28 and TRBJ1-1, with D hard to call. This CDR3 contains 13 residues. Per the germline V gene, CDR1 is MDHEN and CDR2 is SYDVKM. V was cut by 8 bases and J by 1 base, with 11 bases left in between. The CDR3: CASCGFKNTEAFF. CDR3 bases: TGTGCCAGCTGCGGTTTTAAGAACACTGAAGCTTTCTTT.